Described below is a single T cell receptor (beta chain) sequence and its context. Antigen unknown. These data belong to a study of blood T cells in healthy people across ages. Study-level findings and limits: The long-lived group displayed more naive CD4+ cells, plus higher diversity, than the aged donors did.

Peripheral blood, 9.5 to 10 milliliters per donor, was collected. The length of the CDR3 is 14 residues. J gave up 7 bases and V 4 bases, and 8 bases lay outside the gene matches. CDR1 is MNHEY, CDR2 SMNVEV, per germline (reference sequence). A second roughly 6 to 11 cycle PCR used barcoded and J-beta primers. Every individual sample yielded 2.5 million or more paired-end reads (each containing CDR3). TCRdb passed the 5' RACE reads through MiXCR, listing each CDR3 protein once. The sample has roughly 500,000 distinct CDR3 sequences; 27% are singletons. The chain has TRBV27 and TRBJ1-1; the match to TRBD1 covers 8 bases. This TCR derives from a woman aged 70-85 years in good health. Sequencing input: blood. The CDR3 loop is CASSSDRVSGEAFF. CDR3 in DNA: TGTGCCAGCAGTTCGGACAGGGTGTCGGGTGAAGCTTTCTTT.